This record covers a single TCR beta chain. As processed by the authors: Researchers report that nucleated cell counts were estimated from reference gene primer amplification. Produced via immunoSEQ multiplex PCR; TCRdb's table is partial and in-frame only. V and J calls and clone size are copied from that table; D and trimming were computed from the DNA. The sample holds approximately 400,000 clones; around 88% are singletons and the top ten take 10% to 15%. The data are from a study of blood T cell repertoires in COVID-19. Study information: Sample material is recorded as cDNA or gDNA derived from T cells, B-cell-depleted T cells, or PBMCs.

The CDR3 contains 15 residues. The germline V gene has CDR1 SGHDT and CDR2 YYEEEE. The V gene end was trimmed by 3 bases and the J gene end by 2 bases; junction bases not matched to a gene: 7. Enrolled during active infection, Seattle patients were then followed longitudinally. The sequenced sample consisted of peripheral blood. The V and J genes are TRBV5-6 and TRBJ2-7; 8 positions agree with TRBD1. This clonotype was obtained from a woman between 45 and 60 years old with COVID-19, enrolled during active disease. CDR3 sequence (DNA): TGTGCCAGCAGCTCGGGACAGGCGTTCACCTACGAGCAGTACTTC. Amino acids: CASSSGQAFTYEQYF. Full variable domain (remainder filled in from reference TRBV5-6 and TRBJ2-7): DAGVTQSPTHLIKTRGQQVTLRCSPKSGHDTVSWYQQALGQGPQFIFQYYEEEERQRGNFPDRFSGHQFPNYSSELNVNALLLGDSALYLCASSSGQAFTYEQYFGPGTRLTVT.